A selection of T cell receptor beta chains follows, all from one sample in a study of technical replicates of blood from a few donors. Here immunoSEQ multiplex PCR was the method, and the copy in TCRdb shows in-frame clones only, minus some. Of around 83,000 clones listed, about 90% are singletons. Sequencing input: T cells isolated from PBMCs. These receptor sequences come from a human donor in good health. Some clones in this sample may be carry-over from other donors' samples. The CDR3 runs from the conserved cysteine through the conserved F or W. D genes are given only for firm matches. Not every row has a clone size; where given, it reads once, few, many or a size class.

>TRBV19|.|TRBJ2-7|.
CASSIVASYEQYF
TGTGCCAGTAGTATTGTGGCTTCCTACGAGCAGTACTTC
>TRBV25-1|TRBD1|TRBJ1-2|.
CASSDSMGQALTGYTF
TGTGCCAGCAGTGACTCTATGGGACAGGCCTTAACTGGCTACACCTTC
>TRBV29-1|.|TRBJ1-3|.
CSGHSSGNTIYF
TGCAGCGGCCACAGCTCTGGAAACACCATATATTTT
>TRBV4-3|TRBD2|TRBJ2-1|.
CASSQVALAGVVNEQFF
TGCGCCAGCAGCCAAGTTGCCCTAGCGGGAGTAGTGAATGAGCAGTTCTTC
>TRBV29-1|.|TRBJ2-3|.
CSVERPGTDTQYF
TGCAGCGTTGAGCGGCCCGGGACAGATACGCAGTATTTT
>TRBV7-8|TRBD1|TRBJ1-2|.
CASSDRRDRGREGYTF
TGTGCCAGCAGCGATCGACGGGACAGGGGTCGAGAAGGCTACACCTTC
>TRBV7-3|TRBD2|TRBJ2-3|.
CASSLGLAGITDTQYF
TGTGCCAGCAGTCTGGGACTAGCGGGAATCACAGATACGCAGTATTTT
>TRBV4-1|.|TRBJ1-3|.
CASSLNGNTIYF
TGCGCCAGCAGCCTTAATGGAAACACCATATATTTT
>TRBV7-3|TRBD1|TRBJ2-2|.
CASSYTGVGELFF
TGTGCCAGCAGCTATACAGGGGTCGGGGAGCTGTTTTTT
>TRBV7-8|.|TRBJ2-6|.
CASSPRESGANVLTF
TGTGCCAGCAGCCCACGAGAATCTGGGGCCAACGTCCTGACTTTC
>TRBV2|.|TRBJ1-1|.
CASSEWGGRNTEAFF
TGTGCCAGCAGTGAATGGGGGGGCAGGAACACTGAAGCTTTCTTT
>TRBV5-1|TRBD1|TRBJ1-2|.
CASSLGTGNYGYTF
TGCGCCAGCAGCCTAGGGACAGGGAACTATGGCTACACCTTC
>TRBV6-5|TRBD1|TRBJ1-1|.
CASSGDRGRTEAFF
TGTGCCAGCAGTGGGGACAGGGGGCGCACTGAAGCTTTCTTT
>TRBV9|.|TRBJ1-1|few
CASSVAGAGTEAFF
TGTGCCAGCAGCGTAGCAGGGGCAGGCACTGAAGCTTTCTTT
>TRBV5-5|.|TRBJ1-2|.
CASSLGSPGGYGYTF
TGTGCCAGCAGCTTGGGAAGCCCGGGAGGGTATGGCTACACCTTC
>TRBV11-3|TRBD1|TRBJ2-6|.
CASSTKQGAGANVLTF
TGTGCCAGCAGCACGAAACAGGGGGCTGGGGCCAACGTCCTGACTTTC
>TRBV6-6|.|TRBJ2-1|.
CASSYTVSNEQFF
TGTGCCAGCAGTTACACGGTTTCCAATGAGCAGTTCTTC
>TRBV10-1|.|TRBJ2-2|.
CASSESPIGELFF
TGCGCCAGCAGTGAGTCCCCTATCGGGGAGCTGTTTTTT
>TRBV4-3|.|TRBJ2-7|.
CASSPDAGSYEQYF
TGCGCCAGCAGCCCGGACGCGGGCTCCTACGAGCAGTACTTC
>TRBV9|TRBD2|TRBJ2-7|.
CASSPTSGRSYEQYF
TGTGCCAGCAGCCCAACTAGCGGGAGGTCCTACGAGCAGTACTTC
>TRBV2|TRBD1|TRBJ2-6|.
CASRLGTGGSGANVLTF
TGTGCCAGCAGATTAGGGACAGGGGGCTCTGGGGCCAACGTCCTGACTTTC
>TRBV11-3|.|TRBJ1-1|.
CASSLGRGRADTEAFF
TGTGCCAGCAGCTTAGGAAGGGGTAGGGCTGACACTGAAGCTTTCTTT
>TRBV10-3|.|TRBJ2-3|.
CAISALSQGGDTQYF
TGTGCCATCAGTGCCTTAAGCCAGGGAGGTGATACGCAGTATTTT
>TRBV6-5|.|TRBJ2-7|.
CASSYSRERTYEQYF
TGTGCCAGCAGTTACTCGCGGGAACGAACCTACGAGCAGTACTTC
>TRBV7-9|TRBD2|TRBJ2-7|.
CASSFSGRAYEQYF
TGTGCCAGCAGCTTTAGCGGGAGGGCCTACGAGCAGTACTTC
>TRBV7-9|.|TRBJ2-7|once
CASSLGDSEQYF
TGTGCCAGCAGCTTAGGCGATTCCGAGCAGTACTTC
>TRBV5-1|.|TRBJ2-7|.
CASSLVDRTYEQYF
TGCGCCAGCAGCTTGGTCGACAGGACCTACGAGCAGTACTTC
>TRBV4-3|.|TRBJ2-1|.
CASSRKGRSSYNEQFF
TGCGCCAGCAGCCGAAAAGGGAGGAGCTCCTACAATGAGCAGTTCTTC
>TRBV9|TRBD2|TRBJ2-1|.
CASSELAGLGNNEQFF
TGTGCCAGCAGCGAACTAGCGGGTTTAGGAAACAATGAGCAGTTCTTC
>TRBV27|TRBD1|TRBJ2-5|.
CASSLLAETGEETQYF
TGTGCCAGCAGTTTACTTGCCGAGACAGGGGAAGAGACCCAGTACTTC
>TRBV4-3|.|TRBJ1-1|.
CASSQQGEAFF
TGCGCCAGCAGCCAACAGGGGGAAGCTTTCTTT
>TRBV7-6|TRBD2|TRBJ2-3|.
CASSFYAGREWGDTQYF
TGTGCCAGCAGCTTCTATGCTGGGCGGGAGTGGGGAGATACGCAGTATTTT
>TRBV28|TRBD2|TRBJ2-1|.
CASREEREVGNEQFF
TGTGCCAGCAGAGAGGAACGGGAGGTGGGCAATGAGCAGTTCTTC
>TRBV6-1|.|TRBJ2-5|.
CASSDKERETQYF
TGTGCCAGCAGCGACAAAGAAAGAGAGACCCAGTACTTC